Presented here are 32 T cell receptor delta chains from one specimen sequenced in a study of gamma-delta chains in newborns, infants, children (dated by TCRdb to about 2019). Instrument used: Illumina MiSeq. TCRdb recomputed clones from the public reads with CATT; identical DNA rows were then combined. Here the sample has around 4,900 delta-chain clones; around 40% occur a single time. The top ten clones comprise approximately 14% of the sample. Sequencing was performed on blood. The source is a child who received the measles vaccine.

This clone showed up just a few times. The chain uses TRDV1 and TRDJ1; D is uncertain. From germline, CDR1 is TSWWSYY and CDR2 QGS. The V gene lost 4 bases and the J gene lost 0 bases, with 24 bases spanning the gap. This CDR3 is built from 19 residues. This CDR3 is CALGAPPLGALGYTDKLIF. The DNA for the CDR3 is TGTGCTCTTGGGGCCCCCCCCCTTGGCGCCCTTGGATACACCGATAAACTCATCTTT.

Details on this clone: Given a far larger clone just one base away, this is likely a sequencing read error. Other DNA sequences in this sample translate to the same CDR3. V is TRDV1 and J is TRDJ1, with 8 positions matching TRDD3. This CDR3 has 19 amino acids. Germline CDR1 is TSWWSYY and CDR2 is QGS. The CDR3 loop reads CALGEQAILGDEGTDKLIF. For the CDR3, the DNA is TGTGCCCTTGGGGAACAGGCCATATTGGGGGATGAGGGCACCGATAAACTCATCTTT.

This clone was seen only a few times. The chain has TRDV1 and TRDJ1, with a weak D call TRDD3 (5 bases). Germline CDR1 and CDR2: TSWWSYY and QGS. V was pared by 1 base and J by 1 base, with 19 bases between. CDR3 length: 18 amino acids. CDR3 amino acids: CALGEHCAGDYFTDKLIF. CDR3 sequence (DNA): TGTGCTCTTGGGGAACACTGTGCCGGGGACTATTTCACCGATAAACTCATCTTT.

This clone appeared once. The rearrangement links TRDV3 to TRDJ1, with 7 nucleotides matching TRDD2. Germline trimming cut 3 bases from V and 3 bases from J; bases unmatched to any gene: 19. CDR3 size: 17 residues. The germline gives CDR1 TVYSNPD, CDR2 GDNSRS (reference sequence). Here the CDR3 reads CALLPRVLVLYSDKLIF. The CDR3 bases are TGTGCCTTACTTCCTAGAGTACTGGTCCTCTATTCCGATAAACTCATCTTT.

The chain couples TRDV1 to TRDJ1; D might be TRDD2 (7 bases). The CDR3 consists of 20 residues. Germline CDR1 TSWWSYY, CDR2 QGS. The germline V and J ends were trimmed by 3 bases and 0 bases, with 26 bases remaining between them. The CDR3 spells CALGDFSYFGGLPYTDKLIF. CDR3 sequence (DNA): TGTGCTCTTGGGGATTTTTCCTACTTTGGGGGGCTACCGTACACCGATAAACTCATCTTT.

V gene TRDV1 combines with J gene TRDJ1; 7 positions agree with TRDD3. The CDR3 runs 28 residues. CDR1 is TSWWSYY and CDR2 is QGS in the germline V gene. With 2 bases clipped from V and 5 bases from J, the junction kept 47 bases outside the gene matches. Written as DNA, the CDR3 is TGTGCTCTTGGGGAAGGGGAACTCTATCATGGATCTCCGTCCATGTTCATCTTCTGGGGGCCTCCTTGGGATAAACTCATCTTT. It codes for CALGEGELYHGSPSMFIFWGPPWDKLIF.

A note on this clone: This probably arose from a read error, given a far larger clone one base away. This chain joins TRDV1 and TRDJ1; tentative D call: TRDD3 (6 bases). Germline V lookup: CDR1 TSWWSYY, CDR2 QGS. The CDR3 is 22 amino acids. V shed 0 bases and J shed 0 bases, with 29 bases lying between them. In DNA form, the CDR3 reads TGTGCTCTTGGGGAACTGCCCTACCCTTACTGGCTGGGGTACGAGTACACCGATAAACTCATCTTT. Residues: CALGELPYPYWLGYEYTDKLIF.

By its share, this clone is medium-sized. The V and J genes are TRDV1 and TRDJ1, with D perhaps matching TRDD2 or TRDD3 (9 bases each). CDR1 is TSWWSYY and CDR2 is QGS in the germline V gene. V dropped 3 bases and J dropped 4 bases, with 30 bases sitting between them. CDR3 length: 20 residues. CDR3 in DNA: TGTGCTCTTGGGGACCTACGGCCTTCCTACGCCGGGGGATACTGCGATAAACTCATCTTT. It encodes CALGDLRPSYAGGYCDKLIF.

V is TRDV1 and J is TRDJ1; 10 bases align to TRDD3. Germline CDR1 reads TSWWSYY; CDR2 reads QGS. J was trimmed by 0 bases and V by 0 bases; bases with no gene match: 25. There are 24 residues in the CDR3. DNA of the CDR3: TGTGCTCTTGGGGAACTAAGGGTGATCCTACATTCGTACTGGGGGATGGCGTACACCGATAAACTCATCTTT. Amino acid sequence: CALGELRVILHSYWGMAYTDKLIF.

This chain links TRAV29/DV5 with TRDJ1; TRDD2 matches at 9 bases. The CDR3 extends over 17 amino acids. V was clipped by 3 bases and J by 8 bases; unmatched bases: 20. Germline CDR1 and CDR2: NSMFDY and ISSIKDK. For the CDR3, the DNA is TGTGCAGCAACTACCTTCCTACGAAGGAGGGGGCACCTAAAACTCATCTTT. It encodes CAATTFLRRRGHLKLIF.

Comments on this clone: A much larger clonotype is one base distant, so this may be a read error. The chain joins TRDV1 to TRDJ1, with 8 bases that match TRDD3. CDR1 is TSWWSYY and CDR2 is QGS in the germline V gene. The CDR3 extends over 22 amino acids. CDR3: CAIGERPLFGYVDWGGPDKLIF. CDR3 nucleotides: TGTGCTATTGGGGAACGCCCCCTCTTTGGCTACGTGGACTGGGGGGGGCCCGATAAACTCATCTTT.

The V and J genes are TRDV1 and TRDJ1; D might be TRDD2 or TRDD3, each matching 7 bases. The germline CDR1 and CDR2 sequences are TSWWSYY and QGS. V lost 3 bases and J 0 bases, leaving 32 bases between the germline ends. The CDR3 extends over 22 amino acids. The CDR3 is CALGDPGIPTLYWGSYTDKLIF. DNA of the CDR3: TGTGCTCTTGGGGACCCGGGGATTCCTACCCTGTACTGGGGATCGTACACCGATAAACTCATCTTT.

This clone was counted a few times. This rearrangement joins TRDV1 to TRDJ1; 13 nucleotides match TRDD3. The CDR3 sequence is 24 residues long. In germline, CDR1 is TSWWSYY, CDR2 QGS. The ends lost 2 bases at V and 1 base at J; junction bases unmatched: 25. The CDR3 reads CALGEGSYGPYWGIRVRVTDKLIF. CDR3 nucleotide sequence: TGTGCTCTTGGGGAAGGTTCCTACGGTCCCTACTGGGGGATACGGGTTCGGGTCACCGATAAACTCATCTTT.

By proportion, this clone is medium-sized. The CDR3 sequence is CACDTAGPSSWDTRQMFF. The CDR3 region has the DNA TGTGCCTGTGACACTGCGGGCCCAAGCTCCTGGGACACCCGACAGATGTTTTTC. V gene TRDV2 combines with J gene TRDJ3; D call uncertain. The ends were cut back, 1 base at V and 0 bases at J, with 12 bases in the middle. This CDR3 comprises 18 residues. Germline V lookup: CDR1 GEAIGNYY, CDR2 EKD.

This clone was seen only a few times. The chain combines TRDV1 with TRDJ1; 9 bases are a match to TRDD3. Trimming took 0 bases from V and 0 from J; bases not matched to a gene: 8. Germline V lookup: CDR1 TSWWSYY, CDR2 QGS. This CDR3 has 18 residues. The CDR3 DNA is TGTGCTCTTGGGGAACTTTGGGTGGGGATACGCTACACCGATAAACTCATCTTT. Amino acid sequence: CALGELWVGIRYTDKLIF.

The rearrangement links TRDV1 to TRDJ1; tentatively, D is TRDD2 (7 bases). Trimming stripped 4 bases from V and 3 bases from J, with 36 bases between. Germline V gives CDR1 TSWWSYY, CDR2 QGS. The CDR3 contains 22 residues. CDR3: CALGALEIPTWIPFRGADKLIF. The CDR3 nucleotides are TGTGCTCTTGGGGCGCTAGAAATTCCTACGTGGATACCCTTCCGGGGGGCCGATAAACTCATCTTT.

By sample fraction, this clone is medium-sized (0.01 to 0.1%). The V and J genes are TRDV1 and TRDJ1; 8 bases are a match to TRDD3. Unmatched junction bases numbered 14, after V lost 0 bases and J lost 2 bases. The germline V gene encodes CDR1 TSWWSYY and CDR2 QGS. This CDR3 is 19 amino acids long. CDR3 DNA: TGTGCTCTTGGGGAACTTTTCCTAGACGACTGGGGGGATACCGATAAACTCATCTTT. Translating it yields CALGELFLDDWGDTDKLIF.

The rearrangement joins TRDV3 to TRDJ1, with 13 bases identical to TRDD3. This CDR3 region has 18 residues. Per germline, CDR1 TVYSNPD and CDR2 GDNSRS (reference sequence). Unmatched junction bases numbered 16, after V lost 3 bases and J lost 3 bases. The CDR3 DNA is TGTGCCTTAATCCCGTTATACTGGGGGATACGTGCCCCCGATAAACTCATCTTT. Its protein product is CALIPLYWGIRAPDKLIF.

In the case of this clone: This sequence may be a read error, since a much larger clone differs from it by one base. The J gene is TRDJ1, the V gene TRDV3; 9 bases are shared with TRDD3. J gave up 5 bases and V 4 bases, and 17 bases lay outside the gene matches. Germline V lookup: CDR1 TVYSNPD, CDR2 GDNSRS (reference sequence). This CDR3 contains 16 residues. The CDR3, as DNA: TGTGCCTGCTACGAGGGTACTGGGGGACCGGAGGATAAACTCATCTTT. Translation gives CACYEGTGGPEDKLIF. Using reference TRDV3 and TRDJ1 for the parts outside the CDR3, the full variable domain is CDKVTQSSPDQTVASGSEVVLLCTYDTVYSNPDLFWYRIRPDYSFQFVFYGDNSRSEGADFTQGRFSVKHILTQKAFHLVISPVRTEDSATYYCACYEGTGGPEDKLIFGKGTRVTVEP.

With regard to this clone: The same CDR3 also results from other DNA sequences found in this sample. The rearrangement uses TRDV1 and TRDJ1; D possibly corresponds to TRDD2 (9 bases). The germline gives CDR1 TSWWSYY, CDR2 QGS. The CDR3 has 22 residues. The V end was cut by 1 base, the J end by 5 bases, with 35 bases between. The CDR3 sequence: CALGEQPFLPGIPPPWADKLIF. DNA of the CDR3: TGTGCTCTTGGGGAACAGCCCTTCCTACCGGGGATACCCCCCCCTTGGGCTGATAAACTCATCTTT.

The chain has TRDV1 and TRDJ1; 8 positions match TRDD3. This CDR3 has 23 amino acids. The germline V gene encodes CDR1 TSWWSYY and CDR2 QGS. Trimming cost V 1 base and J 4 bases; bases outside gene matches: 29. The CDR3 DNA is TGTGCTCTTGGGGAACCTCAGGACCAAATTCCTATTCGAAGTACTGGGGGCCGCGATAAACTCATCTTT. This sequence encodes CALGEPQDQIPIRSTGGRDKLIF.

The V gene is TRDV3, the J gene TRDJ1; 12 positions agree with TRDD3. The CDR3 loop spans 20 amino acids. V lost 5 bases to trimming and J lost 3 bases; unmatched junction nucleotides: 25. Germline CDR1 and CDR2: TVYSNPD and GDNSRS (reference sequence). The CDR3 DNA follows: TGTGCCCTATACTCCGGCCTTCCTACGAACTGGGGGATACAGTCCGATAAACTCATCTTT. Translated: CALYSGLPTNWGIQSDKLIF.

The rearrangement links TRDV1 to TRDJ1; D may be TRDD3 (7 bases). CDR3 length: 26 amino acids. Germline CDR1 reads TSWWSYY; CDR2 reads QGS. Trimming pared 5 bases from V and 0 bases from J, leaving 46 bases between. The CDR3 region has the DNA TGTGCTCTTGGGCATTACCTGCTCCTACCACCTTGGACTGGTTTTACTGGGGAACAATACACCGATAAACTCATCTTT. Amino acids: CALGHYLLLPPWTGFTGEQYTDKLIF.

V gene TRDV1 combines with J gene TRDJ1, with 9 bases aligning to TRDD3. Trimming at V came to 2 bases and at J to 11 bases, leaving 18 bases not matched to a gene. Germline CDR1 reads TSWWSYY; CDR2 reads QGS. The CDR3 length is 17 residues. CDR3 loop: CALGEGWGMDISIRLIF. CDR3 nucleotide sequence: TGTGCTCTTGGGGAAGGCTGGGGGATGGATATATCTATAAGGCTCATCTTT.

Concerning this clone: With only one base between it and a far larger clone, this is likely a read error. The chain uses TRDV1 and TRDJ1; 7 bases fit TRDD3. CDR1 TSWWSYY and CDR2 QGS come from the germline V gene. The CDR3 extends over 22 amino acids. The V and J ends lost 2 bases and 0 bases, in that order; junction bases with no gene match: 24. DNA of the CDR3: TGTGCTCTTGGGGAATCCCCTGAGGGATACTTTTGGGCGTACGATTACACCGATAAACTCATCTTT. Translation gives CALGESPEGYFWAYDYTDKLIF.

The CDR3 DNA reads as TGTGCTCTTGGGGCCTCTCTGGGTTACCTCGATTACTGGGGGATACTTCTAGATAAACTCATCTTT. Encoded protein: CALGASLGYLDYWGILLDKLIF. The genes are TRDV1 and TRDJ1; 12 nucleotides align to TRDD3. Germline-derived CDR1 and CDR2 are TSWWSYY and QGS. After removal of 4 bases from V and 5 bases from J, the junction contained 26 bases not matched to a gene. The CDR3 extends over 22 amino acids.

The chain links TRDV1 to TRDJ1; 8 nucleotides match TRDD3. Germline trimming cut 0 bases from V and 8 bases from J; bases unmatched to any gene: 32. The germline V gene has CDR1 TSWWSYY and CDR2 QGS. There are 23 residues in the CDR3. Here the CDR3 DNA reads TGTGCTCTTGGGGAACTTACAATCCTACCCCCACGGGCTATACTGGGGGTTAAGGGGAAACTCATCTTT. This codes for CALGELTILPPRAILGVKGKLIF.

This clone was detected only a few times. The chain carries TRDV2 and TRDJ3, with 13 positions matching TRDD3. This CDR3 is 20 amino acids long. The V gene end was trimmed by 0 bases and the J gene end by 2 bases; junction bases not matched to a gene: 6. Germline-derived CDR1 and CDR2 are GEAIGNYY and EKD. CDR3 sequence: CACDTVHTGGYAWDTRQMFF. Written as DNA, the CDR3 is TGTGCCTGTGACACCGTACACACTGGGGGATACGCCTGGGACACCCGACAGATGTTTTTC.

Of note for this clone: The likely explanation is a read error, given a far larger clone one base away. The chain has TRDV3 and TRDJ1; 7 bases map to TRDD3. CDR3 size: 17 residues. The J segment lost 3 bases and the V segment lost 1 base, leaving 17 bases of the junction unmatched. Germline CDR1 and CDR2: TVYSNPD and GDNSRS (reference sequence). The CDR3 sequence: CAFKTGRWGVRADKLIF. The DNA of the CDR3 is TGTGCCTTTAAAACCGGCCGCTGGGGGGTACGCGCCGATAAACTCATCTTT. The entire variable domain, with the rest obtained from reference TRDV3 and TRDJ1, is as follows: CDKVTQSSPDQTVASGSEVVLLCTYDTVYSNPDLFWYRIRPDYSFQFVFYGDNSRSEGADFTQGRFSVKHILTQKAFHLVISPVRTEDSATYYCAFKTGRWGVRADKLIFGKGTRVTVEP.

The chain combines TRDV3 with TRDJ1; TRDD3 matches 7 bases. Germline-derived CDR1 and CDR2 are TVYSNPD and GDNSRS (reference sequence). The V gene end was trimmed by 2 bases and the J gene end by 4 bases; junction bases not matched to a gene: 16. This CDR3 has 16 amino acids. The CDR3 DNA is TGTGCCTTTCCATGGCCCCTCGGGGATAAGGACGATAAACTCATCTTT. Amino acids: CAFPWPLGDKDDKLIF.

This clone was detected only a few times. The chain has TRDV2 and TRDJ1; 8 nucleotides line up with TRDD3. Germline V lookup: CDR1 GEAIGNYY, CDR2 EKD. J was trimmed by 0 bases and V by 0 bases; bases with no gene match: 11. The CDR3 is 18 residues long. In DNA form, the CDR3 reads TGTGCCTGTGACACCGGGGTGAACTGGGGGGGTAACACCGATAAACTCATCTTT. Translated: CACDTGVNWGGNTDKLIF.

V usage is TRDV2 and J usage is TRDJ1; 8 bases align to TRDD3. Germline V CDR1 and CDR2: GEAIGNYY, EKD. The junction had 6 bases not matched to a gene; V was cut back by 1 base and J by 0 bases. This CDR3 has 16 residues. This CDR3 reads CACDTGLGDNTDKLIF. CDR3 coding DNA: TGTGCCTGTGACACTGGGCTGGGGGACAACACCGATAAACTCATCTTT.